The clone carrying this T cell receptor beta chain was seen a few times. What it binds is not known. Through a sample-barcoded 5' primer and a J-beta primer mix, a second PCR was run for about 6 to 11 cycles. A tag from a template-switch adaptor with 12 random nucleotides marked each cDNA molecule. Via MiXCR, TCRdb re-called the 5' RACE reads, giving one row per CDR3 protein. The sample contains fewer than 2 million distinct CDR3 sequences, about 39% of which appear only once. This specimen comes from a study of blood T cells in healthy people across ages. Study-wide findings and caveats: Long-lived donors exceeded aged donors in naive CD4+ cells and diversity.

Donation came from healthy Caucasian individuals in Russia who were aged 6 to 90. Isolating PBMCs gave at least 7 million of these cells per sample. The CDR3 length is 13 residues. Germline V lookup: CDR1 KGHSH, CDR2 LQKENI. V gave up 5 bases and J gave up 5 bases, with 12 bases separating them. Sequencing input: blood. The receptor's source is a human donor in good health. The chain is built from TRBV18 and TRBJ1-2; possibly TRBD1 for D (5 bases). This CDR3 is CASSEDRRYGYTF. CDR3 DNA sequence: TGTGCCAGCTCAGAAGACAGACGTTATGGCTACACCTTC.